These 32 T cell receptor beta chains were sequenced from one sample in a study of shared clonotypes between healthy human individuals. Measured with immunoSEQ multiplex PCR; TCRdb has only the in-frame clones, and not every one. The sample consists of fewer than 2.5 million clones, roughly 93% of them appearing once. What was sequenced was naive CD4+ T cells from PBMCs. Subset meaning: CD45RA+ positively selected. All receptors come from a man younger than 35 in good health. Some clones in this sample may be carry-over from other donors' samples.

The genes are TRBV18 and TRBJ2-7; TRBD2 is a possible D gene (6 bases). V was clipped by 4 bases and J by 0 bases, with 10 bases between them. CDR1 is KGHSH, CDR2 LQKENI, per germline. This CDR3 region has 14 residues. In DNA, the CDR3 is TGTGCCAGCTCACTCGCGGGACTCTCCTACGAGCAGTACTTC. Translation: CASSLAGLSYEQYF.

The V gene is TRBV25-1, the J gene TRBJ1-6, with a weak D call TRBD1 (5 bases). CDR3 length: 15 amino acids. From germline, CDR1 is MGHDK and CDR2 SYGVNS. Trimming cost V 2 bases and J 7 bases, with 12 bases left between them. The CDR3 loop reads CASSEPGRLNSPLHF. The CDR3 nucleotides read TGTGCCAGCAGTGAACCGGGACGGCTCAATTCACCCCTCCACTTT.

The rearrangement joins TRBV7-6 to TRBJ2-5; TRBD1 matches 7 bases. V lost 3 bases and J lost 5; bases outside the gene matches: 3. The V gene's germline CDR1 is SGHVS and CDR2 FNYEAQ. The CDR3 consists of 13 residues. CDR3 region: CASSLGQWETQYF. The CDR3, as DNA: TGTGCCAGCAGCTTGGGACAGTGGGAGACCCAGTACTTC.

V and J are TRBV9 and TRBJ2-3; D remains unclear. This CDR3 spans 12 amino acids. The germline V and J ends were trimmed by 4 bases and 6 bases, with 9 bases remaining between them. Germline lookup yields CDR1 SGDLS and CDR2 YYNGEE. Here the CDR3 reads CASSLTVDTQYF. The CDR3 coding sequence is TGTGCCAGCAGCCTTACTGTGGATACGCAGTATTTT. Full variable domain (missing parts from reference TRBV9 and TRBJ2-3): DSGVTQTPKHLITATGQRVTLRCSPRSGDLSVYWYQQSLDQGLQFLIQYYNGEERAKGNILERFSAQQFPDLHSELNLSSLELGDSALYFCASSLTVDTQYFGPGTRLTVL.

The chain is built from TRBV19 and TRBJ1-5; tentative D call: TRBD1 (5 bases). This CDR3 region has 13 residues. Trimming removed 4 bases at V and 9 bases at J, with 13 bases between. CDR1 is LNHDA and CDR2 is SQIVND in the germline V gene (reference sequence). Written as DNA, the CDR3 is TGTGCCAGTAGTACGCAGGGAGGAGGGCCCCAGCATTTT. Translated: CASSTQGGGPQHF.

The chain joins TRBV7-8 to TRBJ2-7, with D hard to call. The germline gives CDR1 SGHVS, CDR2 FQNEAQ. The CDR3 has 16 residues. With 1 base removed from V and 0 bases from J, the gap between germline ends came to 13 bases. CDR3 nucleotides: TGTGCCAGCAGCTTAGATAGCTTTAGAAGCTCCTACGAGCAGTACTTC. It is translated as CASSLDSFRSSYEQYF. Combining the CDR3 with reference TRBV7-8 and TRBJ2-7 gives the whole variable domain GAGVSQSPRYKVAKRGQDVALRCDPISGHVSLFWYQQALGQGPEFLTYFQNEAQLDKSGLPSDRFFAERPEGSVSTLKIQRTQQEDSAVYLCASSLDSFRSSYEQYFGPGTRLTVT.

This chain joins TRBV28 and TRBJ2-7; 11 bases are shared with TRBD1. Germline V gene sequence: CDR1 MDHEN, CDR2 SYDVKM. V lost 3 bases and J lost 2; bases outside the gene matches: 9. The CDR3 loop spans 17 amino acids. The CDR3: CASSFPQRTGGAYEQYF. As DNA, the CDR3 is TGTGCCAGCAGTTTCCCGCAGCGGACAGGGGGCGCCTACGAGCAGTACTTC.

The chain joins TRBV5-4 to TRBJ2-5, with TRBD2 matching over 11 bases. Germline trimming cut 5 bases from V and 1 base from J; bases unmatched to any gene: 4. This CDR3 region has 15 residues. CDR1 SGHNT and CDR2 YYREEE come from the germline V gene (reference sequence). The CDR3 DNA sequence: TGTGCCAGCAGTCAGACTAGCGGGATCCAAGAGACCCAGTACTTC. Protein: CASSQTSGIQETQYF.

The V and J genes are TRBV7-6 and TRBJ1-4; 8 positions match TRBD1. The junction had 9 bases not matched to a gene; V was cut back by 2 bases and J by 1 base. Germline assignment: CDR1 SGHVS and CDR2 FNYEAQ. The CDR3 consists of 18 residues. The CDR3 nucleotides are TGTGCCAGCAGCTTAACCGCAGGGGGCGGAGTAACTAATGAAAAACTGTTTTTT. Amino acids: CASSLTAGGGVTNEKLFF.

About this clone: The sample contains more than one DNA sequence encoding this CDR3. The chain employs TRBV5-1 and TRBJ2-5, with D possibly TRBD2 on 5 matching bases. The germline V gene encodes CDR1 SGHRS and CDR2 YFSETQ. Trimming took off 2 bases at V and 3 bases at J, with 8 bases between the two ends. This CDR3 comprises 13 residues. The CDR3 coding sequence is TGCGCCAGCAGCTTTTCCGGGGAAGAGACCCAGTACTTC. Its translation: CASSFSGEETQYF.

This rearrangement joins TRBV5-8 to TRBJ2-6; tentatively, D is TRBD1 or TRBD2 (5 bases each). This CDR3 contains 16 residues. The V gene lost 3 bases and the J gene lost 2 bases, with 12 bases spanning the gap. The germline V gene encodes CDR1 SGHTS and CDR2 YDEGEE. The CDR3 DNA follows: TGTGCCAGCAGCTGGGGGTCAGGCGCTGGGGCCAACGTCCTGACTTTC. Translating gives CASSWGSGAGANVLTF.

Points on this clone: Other DNA variants within this sample encode the same CDR3. The rearrangement uses TRBV28 and TRBJ2-2; D is unresolved. Looked up from germline, CDR1 is MDHEN and CDR2 is SYDVKM. V lost 4 bases, J lost 2 bases, and 5 bases lay in between. This CDR3 spans 13 amino acids. DNA of the CDR3: TGTGCCAGCAGTTCCGCCAACACCGGGGAGCTGTTTTTT. Residues: CASSSANTGELFF.

This clone was counted only a few times. V gene TRBV11-2 combines with J gene TRBJ2-1; D unresolved. The V end lost 1 base, the J end lost 10 bases, and 5 bases lay between the germline ends. Germline V CDR1 and CDR2: SGHAT, FQNNGV. The CDR3 totals 11 residues. The CDR3 DNA reads as TGTGCCAGCAGCTTAGTACTCGAGCAGTTCTTC. This codes for CASSLVLEQFF. Filled out from reference TRBV11-2 and TRBJ2-1, the complete variable domain reads EAGVAQSPRYKIIEKRQSVAFWCNPISGHATLYWYQQILGQGPKLLIQFQNNGVVDDSQLPKDRFSAERLKGVDSTLKIQPAKLEDSAVYLCASSLVLEQFFGPGTRLTVL.

The chain recombines TRBV7-8 with TRBJ2-1, with 7 bases fitting TRBD2. This CDR3 is 16 amino acids long. J was trimmed by 7 bases and V by 2 bases; bases with no gene match: 11. CDR1 is SGHVS and CDR2 is FQNEAQ in the germline V gene. CDR3 in DNA: TGTGCCAGCAGCTTAAAGTCAAGGCTAGCGGCAAATGAGCAGTTCTTC. It yields the protein CASSLKSRLAANEQFF.

The V gene is TRBV7-2, the J gene TRBJ2-2; unclear D gene. Trimming removed 6 bases at V and 2 bases at J, with 10 bases between. Germline CDR1 SGHTA, CDR2 FQGNSA. The CDR3 totals 14 residues. This chain's CDR3 is CASRAPANTGELFF. The DNA for the CDR3 is TGTGCCAGCAGGGCTCCAGCAAACACCGGGGAGCTGTTTTTT.

The chain recombines TRBV6-6 with TRBJ2-4; D gene unclear. There are 14 residues in the CDR3. Per the germline V gene, CDR1 is MNHNY and CDR2 is SVGAGI (reference sequence). The germline V and J ends were trimmed by 6 bases and 7 bases, with 16 bases remaining between them. In nucleotides, the CDR3 is TGTGCCAGCAGCGCCACCTCGCAACCCAACATTCAGTACTTC. Its protein is CASSATSQPNIQYF.

As concerns this clone: This sample also contains other DNA sequences that code for the same CDR3. This chain links TRBV6-1 with TRBJ1-2; unclear D gene. The V end lost 2 bases, the J end lost 3 bases, and 7 bases lay between the germline ends. This CDR3 has 13 residues. Germline V gives CDR1 MNHNS, CDR2 SASEGT. The CDR3, as DNA: TGTGCCAGCAGTGAAAGTAGCTACTATGGCTACACCTTC. Amino acid sequence: CASSESSYYGYTF.

The chain recombines TRBV7-2 with TRBJ2-2; D is ambiguous. The CDR3 spans 14 residues. The germline gives CDR1 SGHTA, CDR2 FQGNSA. V dropped 5 bases and J dropped 0 bases, with 7 bases sitting between them. The CDR3 sequence is CASSPTTNTGELFF. The CDR3 DNA follows: TGTGCCAGCAGCCCCACTACGAACACCGGGGAGCTGTTTTTT.

This clone was recorded once. Other nucleotide sequences from this sample produce the same CDR3. This chain connects TRBV29-1 to TRBJ2-3; D is unresolved. CDR1 is SQVTM and CDR2 is ANQGSEA in the germline V gene. Trimming left V 3 bases short and J 3 bases short, with 4 bases between. The length of the CDR3 is 11 residues. The CDR3 nucleotides read TGCAGCGTTGAGGTGACAGATACGCAGTATTTT. Translated: CSVEVTDTQYF.

This chain links TRBV5-1 with TRBJ2-3; D might be TRBD2 (6 bases). CDR3 length: 13 residues. Per germline, CDR1 SGHRS and CDR2 YFSETQ. V gave up 7 bases and J gave up 2 bases, with 11 bases separating them. The CDR3 nucleotides are TGCGCCAGCGAAGCGGGCGACACAGATACGCAGTATTTT. Translating gives CASEAGDTDTQYF.

This chain links TRBV7-2 with TRBJ2-7; D is undetermined. From germline, CDR1 is SGHTA and CDR2 FQGNSA. The ends were cut back, 5 bases at V and 2 bases at J, with 7 bases in the middle. The CDR3 sequence is 12 residues long. CDR3 bases: TGTGCCAGCAGCCCCGATACCTACGAGCAGTACTTC. Translated, it gives CASSPDTYEQYF.

The chain recombines TRBV7-7 with TRBJ2-2; no firm D call. With 5 bases removed from V and 6 bases from J, the gap between germline ends came to 10 bases. The CDR3 runs to 13 residues. CDR1 is SSHAT and CDR2 is FNYEAQ in the germline V gene (reference sequence). In nucleotides, the CDR3 is TGTGCCAGCAGCCCCCAGGTAGCCGGGGAGCTGTTTTTT. It yields the protein CASSPQVAGELFF.

The chain links TRBV6-6 to TRBJ1-2; perhaps TRBD1 as D (5 bases). The V gene lost 2 bases and the J gene lost 5 bases, with 12 bases spanning the gap. This CDR3 has 14 residues. Germline V gives CDR1 MNHNY, CDR2 SVGAGI (reference sequence). CDR3 in DNA: TGTGCCAGCAGTTACGGCCAGGGAATGTATGGCTACACCTTC. Translating gives CASSYGQGMYGYTF.

The V call is TRBV19, the J call TRBJ2-2, with a possible D match to TRBD2 (6 bases). This CDR3 has 16 residues. V was pared by 3 bases and J by 5 bases, with 16 bases between. In germline, CDR1 is LNHDA, CDR2 SQIVND (reference sequence). The CDR3 spells CASSILLRENTGELFF. Written as DNA, the CDR3 is TGTGCCAGTAGTATTCTTCTTCGGGAGAATACCGGGGAGCTGTTTTTT.

The chain uses TRBV28 and TRBJ1-2; D remains ambiguous. The CDR3 length is 14 residues. V gave up 5 bases and J gave up 4 bases, with 14 bases separating them. Germline V CDR1 and CDR2: MDHEN, SYDVKM. CDR3 loop: CASSPGWVSYGYTF. The CDR3 bases are TGTGCCAGCAGTCCCGGTTGGGTAAGCTATGGCTACACCTTC.

This chain uses TRBV5-8 with TRBJ2-1, with TRBD2 identical over 12 bases. J was trimmed by 10 bases and V by 3 bases; bases with no gene match: 8. The germline V gene encodes CDR1 SGHTS and CDR2 YDEGEE. The CDR3 totals 15 residues. CDR3 sequence: CASSWGLAGSGEQFF. The CDR3 DNA reads TGTGCCAGCAGCTGGGGACTAGCGGGTTCAGGGGAGCAGTTCTTC.

The rearrangement links TRBV6-6 to TRBJ1-4, with no clear D. Trimming cost V 1 base and J 8 bases, with 14 bases left between them. Germline V gene lookup returns CDR1 MNHNY and CDR2 SVGAGI (reference sequence). The CDR3 has 15 residues. In DNA form, the CDR3 reads TGTGCCAGCAGTTACTATGGCCCCAAGGAGGAAAAACTGTTTTTT. Translating it yields CASSYYGPKEEKLFF.

This chain links TRBV7-8 with TRBJ1-3; D not resolved. From germline, CDR1 is SGHVS and CDR2 FQNEAQ. This CDR3 is 15 amino acids long. V shed 1 base and J shed 2 bases, with 9 bases lying between them. The CDR3 bases are TGTGCCAGCAGCTTAGATTTTGGAACTGGAAACACCATATATTTT. Translating it yields CASSLDFGTGNTIYF.

The V gene is TRBV7-2, the J gene TRBJ2-1; 8 bases line up with TRBD2. The V gene end was trimmed by 0 bases and the J gene end by 6 bases; junction bases not matched to a gene: 4. Germline assignment: CDR1 SGHTA and CDR2 FQGNSA. This CDR3 contains 15 residues. The CDR3 here is CASSLAGLVTNEQFF. CDR3 DNA: TGTGCCAGCAGCTTAGCGGGACTAGTCACCAATGAGCAGTTCTTC. The full variable domain, its missing parts supplied by reference TRBV7-2 and TRBJ2-1, is GAGVSQSPSNKVTEKGKDVELRCDPISGHTALYWYRQSLGQGLEFLIYFQGNSAPDKSGLPSDRFSAERTGGSVSTLTIQRTQQEDSAVYLCASSLAGLVTNEQFFGPGTRLTVL.

The J gene is TRBJ2-7, the V gene TRBV5-1, with D possibly being TRBD2 (5 bases). The V and J ends lost 4 bases and 0 bases respectively, with 14 bases between them. The germline CDR1 and CDR2 sequences are SGHRS and YFSETQ. The CDR3 is 15 residues long. The CDR3 DNA sequence: TGCGCCAGCAGCCGCGGGTCGGGGAGCTCCTACGAGCAGTACTTC. Amino acids: CASSRGSGSSYEQYF.

The CDR3 spells CASSFPGGADNEQFF. The CDR3 DNA reads TGTGCCAGCAGCTTCCCGGGGGGAGCCGACAATGAGCAGTTCTTC. V and J are TRBV7-9 and TRBJ2-1, with 7 bases matching TRBD2. The CDR3 extends over 15 amino acids. V dropped 3 bases and J dropped 5; count of bases not matched to a gene: 7. Germline V gene lookup returns CDR1 SEHNR and CDR2 FQNEAQ (reference sequence).

V gene TRBV7-9 combines with J gene TRBJ2-7; 7 bases map to TRBD1. Trimming at V came to 5 bases and at J to 2 bases, leaving 6 bases not matched to a gene. CDR1 and CDR2 (germline): SEHNR, FQNEAQ (reference sequence). The CDR3 is 14 residues long. DNA for the CDR3: TGTGCCAGCAGCCCGGCGACAGGGACCTACGAGCAGTACTTC. Translation gives CASSPATGTYEQYF.